One sample yielded the 22 T cell receptor beta chains listed below, sequenced in a study of blood T cell repertoires in COVID-19 (dated by TCRdb to about 2020). Library prep was done by the immunoSEQ multiplex PCR assay. Sourced from immuneACCESS, this table was stored by TCRdb with only in-frame sequences that have V and J called. A share of the clones is absent; for the studies checked, an unresolved V gene accounts for under half, and the remainder has no known explanation. The sample table holds about 200,000 clones, of which around 80% were seen once. Together, the top ten hold less than 6% of the sample. The sequenced sample consisted of peripheral blood. The receptor source for this set is a woman aged 70-85 years with acute or convalescent COVID-19.

The chain links TRBV5-1 to TRBJ1-2; D unclear. The CDR3 loop spans 15 amino acids. Per the germline V gene, CDR1 is SGHRS and CDR2 is YFSETQ. The V end lost 0 bases, the J end lost 6 bases, and 15 bases lay between the germline ends. DNA of the CDR3: TGCGCCAGCAGCTTGGCACTCGGTAACCGGGATGGCTACACCTTC. Protein: CASSLALGNRDGYTF.

To note about this clone: This CDR3 is also generated by other DNA sequences in the sample. The chain uses TRBV3-1 (or the pseudogene TRBV3-2) and TRBJ2-3; TRBD2 might be the D (5 bases). The V end lost 3 bases, the J end lost 3 bases, and 7 bases lay between the germline ends. Per germline, CDR1 LGHDT and CDR2 YNNKEL (reference sequence). The CDR3 length is 13 residues. CDR3 amino acids: CASSQRGTDTQYF. CDR3 DNA: TGTGCCAGCAGCCAGCGCGGGACAGATACGCAGTATTTT.

The rearrangement links TRBV7-8 to TRBJ2-1; 8 nucleotides align to TRBD2. The length of the CDR3 is 14 residues. Germline CDR1 is SGHVS and CDR2 is FQNEAQ. Losses at the gene ends were 6 bases for V and 8 bases for J; bases not matched to a gene: 9. The DNA for the CDR3 is TGTGCCAGCAGATTCTCTCTAGCGGGCGATGAGCAGTTCTTC. This gives the protein CASRFSLAGDEQFF.

The chain employs TRBV3-1 (or the pseudogene TRBV3-2) and TRBJ1-1, with D possibly matching TRBD1 (5 bases). Looked up from germline, CDR1 is LGHDT and CDR2 is YNNKEL (reference sequence). There are 13 residues in the CDR3. Trimming removed 4 bases at V and 2 bases at J, with 8 bases between. CDR3 bases: TGTGCCAGCAGCCCGACAGCCAACACTGAAGCTTTCTTT. It encodes CASSPTANTEAFF.

The V call is TRBV7-9, the J call TRBJ1-1; TRBD1 agrees at 9 bases. The CDR3 extends over 16 amino acids. CDR1 and CDR2 (germline): SEHNR, FQNEAQ (reference sequence). The junction had 11 bases not matched to a gene; V was cut back by 5 bases and J by 4 bases. CDR3 coding DNA: TGTGCCAGCAGCACCCGGACAGGGGCCGCCGGCACTGAAGCTTTCTTT. Its protein is CASSTRTGAAGTEAFF.

The sample holds a few counts of this clone. The V gene is TRBV21-1, the J gene TRBJ1-1; TRBD1, the table's D call, lacks a check against the DNA. TRBV21-1 is annotated as a pseudogene. The CDR3 runs 14 residues. CDR3 loop: CATITPGGRAEAFF. CDR3 nucleotides: TGTGCCACCATTACCCCAGGGGGTCGAGCTGAAGCTTTCTTT.

This rearrangement joins TRBV5-4 to TRBJ2-7, with 7 bases aligning to TRBD2. Germline V gene data show CDR1 as SGHNT and CDR2 as YYREEE (reference sequence). There are 16 residues in the CDR3. The trim removed 0 bases at V and 2 bases at J, leaving 8 bases unmatched. The CDR3 is CASSLGTRGPPYEQYF. CDR3 sequence (DNA): TGTGCCAGCAGCTTGGGGACTAGGGGCCCGCCCTACGAGCAGTACTTC.

The gene calls are TRBV6-5 and TRBJ1-1; weak D call: TRBD1 (6 bases). CDR3 length: 15 amino acids. Trimming pared 6 bases from V and 0 bases from J, leaving 14 bases between. Germline V gene lookup returns CDR1 MNHEY and CDR2 SVGAGI. This CDR3 is CASSLNRDMNTEAFF. DNA of the CDR3: TGTGCCAGCAGCTTAAACAGGGACATGAACACTGAAGCTTTCTTT.

This chain uses TRBV28 with TRBJ2-1, with 7 nucleotides matching TRBD2. Germline-derived CDR1 and CDR2 are MDHEN and SYDVKM. The CDR3 runs 12 residues. The V segment lost 6 bases and the J segment 9 bases; nucleotides outside the gene matches: 5. In nucleotides, the CDR3 is TGTGCCAGCAGGAGCGGGACTCGTGAGCAGTTCTTC. Amino acid sequence: CASRSGTREQFF.

This chain joins TRBV25-1 and TRBJ1-1, with 7 bases lining up with TRBD1. Germline V CDR1 and CDR2: MGHDK, SYGVNS. V was clipped by 7 bases and J by 4 bases; unmatched bases: 6. This CDR3 contains 13 residues. The CDR3 nucleotides read TGTGCCAGCACCAGTCAGGGGGGCACTGAAGCTTTCTTT. Translated: CASTSQGGTEAFF.

This sequence joins TRBV19 and TRBJ1-5, with D perhaps TRBD1 (5 bases). Germline loops: CDR1 LNHDA, CDR2 SQIVND (reference sequence). The V gene lost 3 bases and the J gene lost 0 bases, with 12 bases spanning the gap. This CDR3 spans 16 amino acids. The CDR3: CASSMAGGYSNQPQHF. The CDR3 DNA is TGTGCCAGTAGTATGGCCGGGGGTTATAGCAATCAGCCCCAGCATTTT.

The chain recombines TRBV7-3 with TRBJ2-1; D might be TRBD1 (6 bases). Germline V gene data show CDR1 as SGHTA and CDR2 as FQGTGA. The V end lost 1 base, the J end lost 7 bases, and 14 bases lay between the germline ends. The CDR3 length is 15 residues. The CDR3 protein is CASSLRGDRRNEQFF. In DNA form, the CDR3 reads TGTGCCAGCAGCTTAAGAGGAGACAGGAGAAATGAGCAGTTCTTC.

The rearrangement uses TRBV27 and TRBJ2-1; 7 bases line up with TRBD2. Germline V CDR1 and CDR2: MNHEY, SMNVEV (reference sequence). The CDR3 runs to 16 residues. The trim removed 0 bases at V and 0 bases at J, leaving 2 bases unmatched. The CDR3 DNA sequence: TGTGCCAGCAGTTTATCATCTAGCGGCTCCTACAATGAGCAGTTCTTC. Encoded protein: CASSLSSSGSYNEQFF.

The gene calls are TRBV30 and TRBJ1-3, with 10 bases fitting TRBD1. CDR3 size: 14 residues. Trimming at V came to 7 bases and at J to 8 bases, leaving 11 bases not matched to a gene. Germline CDR1 and CDR2: GTSNPN and SVGIG (reference sequence). This CDR3 reads CASAGTGEGYTIYF. CDR3 coding DNA: TGTGCCTCCGCAGGGACAGGGGAGGGGTACACCATATATTTT.

This chain joins TRBV2 and TRBJ2-1; D unresolved. This CDR3 region has 13 residues. Germline V gene data show CDR1 as SNHLY and CDR2 as FYNNEI. Trimming shortened V by 6 bases and J by 4 bases, and 10 bases separated the two germline ends. CDR3 residues: CASSESIYNEQFF. As DNA, the CDR3 is TGTGCCAGCAGCGAATCTATTTACAATGAGCAGTTCTTC.

The rearrangement joins TRBV28 to TRBJ2-2, with a possible D match to TRBD2 (6 bases). Germline CDR1 MDHEN, CDR2 SYDVKM. The CDR3 has 16 residues. The V end lost 6 bases, the J end lost 4 bases, and 18 bases lay between the germline ends. In nucleotides, the CDR3 is TGTGCCAGCAGCCGCGCAGATAGCGGTGCCACCGGGGAGCTGTTTTTT. This codes for CASSRADSGATGELFF. Full variable domain (rest looked up from reference TRBV28 and TRBJ2-2): DVKVTQSSRYLVKRTGEKVFLECVQDMDHENMFWYRQDPGLGLRLIYFSYDVKMKEKGDIPEGYSVSREKKERFSLILESASTNQTSMYLCASSRADSGATGELFFGEGSRLTVL.

This clone occurred a few times. This chain joins TRBV5-8 and TRBJ1-2; D ambiguous. Germline CDR1 is SGHTS and CDR2 is YDEGEE. This CDR3 comprises 11 residues. Trimming shortened V by 0 bases and J by 10 bases, and 7 bases separated the two germline ends. The DNA of the CDR3 is TGTGCCAGCAGCTTGGATTATTACTACACCTTC. It yields the protein CASSLDYYYTF.

The chain couples TRBV18 to TRBJ2-3; D is unclear. This CDR3 is built from 15 residues. Germline CDR1 KGHSH, CDR2 LQKENI. V lost 2 bases, J lost 4 bases, and 13 bases lay in between. In DNA, the CDR3 is TGTGCCAGCTCACCATCGAGCCCAAACCCAGATACGCAGTATTTT. Its protein is CASSPSSPNPDTQYF.

The chain recombines TRBV6-5 with TRBJ1-5; tentatively, D is TRBD1 (6 bases). Germline V CDR1 and CDR2: MNHEY, SVGAGI. The CDR3 loop spans 12 amino acids. Trimming stripped 10 bases from V and 6 bases from J, with 13 bases between. The CDR3 DNA sequence: TGTGCCATTCAGGGGCTAGGTCAGCCCCAGCATTTT. It is translated as CAIQGLGQPQHF.

This rearrangement joins TRBV6-5 to TRBJ1-2; tentatively, D is TRBD1 (5 bases). This CDR3 has 14 residues. V shed 2 bases and J shed 2 bases, with 9 bases lying between them. Germline V gene data show CDR1 as MNHEY and CDR2 as SVGAGI. In DNA form, the CDR3 reads TGTGCCAGCAGTTACGGCCAGGGAAACTATGGCTACACCTTC. This gives the protein CASSYGQGNYGYTF.

The chain carries TRBV10-2 and TRBJ1-4, with a weak D call TRBD1 (5 bases). CDR3 size: 13 residues. Germline V gene lookup returns CDR1 WSHSY and CDR2 SAAADI. The V and J ends lost 8 bases and 4 bases respectively, with 11 bases between them. The CDR3 DNA reads as TGCGCCAGCGGCGGACAACTTAATGAAAAACTGTTTTTT. Amino acids: CASGGQLNEKLFF.

The chain recombines TRBV5-1 with TRBJ1-6, with 9 bases aligning to TRBD1. CDR1 and CDR2 from the germline V gene are SGHRS and YFSETQ. J lost 8 bases, V lost 4 bases, and 4 bases had no gene match. CDR3 size: 14 residues. In DNA, the CDR3 is TGCGCCAGCAGCGGGGGACAGGGTGATTCACCCCTCCACTTT. Its protein product is CASSGGQGDSPLHF.